Listed below are T cell receptor beta chains from one sample, sequenced in a study of cytomegalovirus exposure and HLA in healthy donors. Some clones are missing from TCRdb's copy, which holds only in-frame ones; the method was immunoSEQ multiplex PCR. This repertoire includes 30,000 to 45,000 clones. Sequencing input: PBMCs. These TCRs come from a man between 35 and 55 years old in good health and CMV-seropositive. Both conserved end residues are part of each CDR3. Fields, in order: J gene, D gene, V gene, CDR3 protein, CDR3 DNA. A D gene is named only where the DNA matches it firmly.

TRBJ2-7 | TRBD2 | TRBV30 | CAWTPRTSGSSHEQYF | TGTGCCTGGACCCCGAGGACTAGCGGGAGTTCCCACGAGCAGTACTTC
TRBJ1-4 | . | TRBV5-6 | CASSMRTVATSEKLFF | TGCGCCAGCAGCATGAGGACAGTTGCAACTAGTGAAAAACTGTTTTTT
TRBJ2-3 | TRBD1 | TRBV7-2 | CASSPRGFQTSTDTQYF | TGTGCCAGCAGCCCCAGGGGGTTCCAAACTAGCACAGATACGCAGTATTTT
TRBJ1-2 | . | TRBV6-1 | CASSEEAGGYGYTF | TGTGCCAGCAGTGAAGAGGCAGGAGGGTATGGCTACACCTTC
TRBJ2-4 | TRBD2 | TRBV7-2 | CASSPASGRGANIQYF | TGTGCCAGCAGCCCGGCTAGCGGGAGGGGAGCGAACATTCAGTACTTC
TRBJ2-1 | . | TRBV1 | CTSSPGLAGNEQFF | TGCACCAGCAGCCCGGGACTAGCGGGAAATGAGCAGTTCTTC
TRBJ1-2 | TRBD1 | TRBV30 | CAWNPTGTAYGYTF | TGTGCCTGGAACCCGACCGGGACAGCCTATGGCTACACCTTC
TRBJ1-4 | . | TRBV28 | CASSSLTGVATNEKLFF | TGTGCCAGCAGCTCCCTCACCGGGGTTGCAACTAATGAAAAACTGTTTTTT
TRBJ1-3 | . | TRBV19 | CASAPPGVSGNTIYF | TGTGCCAGTGCCCCTCCAGGGGTCTCTGGAAACACCATATATTTT
TRBJ2-1 | TRBD2 | TRBV7-9 | CASSLTSGIYNEQFF | TGTGCCAGCAGCTTAACGAGCGGGATCTACAATGAGCAGTTCTTC
TRBJ2-7 | . | TRBV7-9 | CASSGLQGKIYEQYF | TGTGCCAGCAGCGGACTTCAGGGGAAGATCTACGAGCAGTACTTC
TRBJ1-6 | . | TRBV11-1 | CASSLWDTNSPLHF | TGTGCCAGCAGCTTATGGGACACCAATTCACCCCTCCACTTT
TRBJ1-2 | . | TRBV5-6 | CASSLALAGPNYGYTF | TGTGCCAGCAGCTTGGCCCTGGCAGGGCCCAACTATGGCTACACCTTC
TRBJ1-1 | . | TRBV5-6 | CASSLGVGNTEAFF | TGTGCCAGCAGCCTAGGAGTTGGGAACACTGAAGCTTTCTTT
TRBJ2-7 | TRBD1 | TRBV30 | CASMTGGGYEQYF | TGTGCCTCGATGACAGGGGGCGGGTACGAGCAGTACTTC
TRBJ2-7 | TRBD2 | TRBV7-2 | CASSGLAVTSYEQYF | TGTGCCAGCAGTGGACTAGCGGTAACCTCCTACGAGCAGTACTTC